This T cell receptor beta chain was observed in a study of shared T cell receptors in the human thymus. Sequencing was performed with immunoSEQ multiplex PCR; in TCRdb, only in-frame clones are kept and a portion is missing. This sample has 500,000 to 850,000 clones, with roughly 86% found just once. V shed 3 bases and J 3 bases; nucleotides not matched to a gene: 14. Germline V gene sequence: CDR1 SGHRS, CDR2 YFSETQ. CDR3 length equals 17 residues. This same sample was also taken into another study, of human thymus T cells. That paper states: Corrective surgery for congenital heart defects was being performed on the healthy Finnish infants who were the donors. What related research reported was that thymic repertoires overlapped highly among unrelated individuals.

This chain links TRBV5-1 with TRBJ1-2; 7 bases align to TRBD1. The source is a boy younger than two with a congenital heart defect. The sample was thymocytes. The CDR3 region has the DNA TGCGCCAGCAGCTCCATCCGCCGACAGGGCGGTCACTATGGCTACACCTTC. This gives the protein CASSSIRRQGGHYGYTF. Together with reference TRBV5-1 and TRBJ1-2, the CDR3 gives the full variable domain: KAGVTQTPRYLIKTRGQQVTLSCSPISGHRSVSWYQQTPGQGLQFLFEYFSETQRNKGNFPGRFSGRQFSNSRSEMNVSTLELGDSALYLCASSSIRRQGGHYGYTFGSGTRLTVV.